This T cell receptor (beta chain) came from a study of monozygotic twins with cystic fibrosis listed by TCRdb under 2021. Describing the broader study: Around 3 micrograms of fragmented DNA went through around 14 PCR cycles to produce barcoded libraries. To gauge how much genetics shapes V and J gene usage, the researchers compared TCR beta repertoires both within and across 16 monozygotic twin pairs who have cystic fibrosis. Ten female and six male twin pairs, aged roughly 2.0 to 40 years (median roughly 9 years) and mostly children and adolescents, were included in the cohort. On the day blood was drawn, the twins' weight-for-height and FEVPerc (FEV1 disease centile) were ranked against those of the 1,100 or so cohort participants. Data for three of the twin pairs had been reported previously in another context.

This clone appeared once. Its specific antigen is unknown. Base qualities were left out, and no much larger clone turns up one base away. Per the germline V gene, SNHLY is the CDR1 and FYNNEI is the CDR2. Including the terminal cysteine and phenylalanine, the CDR3 comprises 16 residues. Only the CDR3 region is kept as DNA, spanning 48 bases read in frame from base 1. V drops 3 bases and J drops 5 bases, leaving 18 bases in between. Following the manufacturer's instructions, the researchers used the immunoSEQ immune profiling system to amplify TCR beta CDR3 regions via multiplex PCR. An Illumina NextSeq system was used for sequencing. As for the original processing: Sequence data were processed on the immunoSEQ Analyzer platform, and clonality was computed as the square root of Simpson's index of productive rearrangements. Jensen-Shannon distance served as the measure of similarity in V and J usage, while OLGA was used to compute CDR3 generation probabilities. The immuneACCESS database (August 2020) and VDJdb (December 2020) were searched for shared CDR3 sequences. TCRdb limited this immuneACCESS table to in-frame rearrangements with V and J called. A share of clones is missing; checked studies link under half to unresolved V genes, and the rest is unexplained. V, J and clone size are those of that table, while D and trimming were read from the DNA. The sample has approximately 36,000 clones on record, approximately 90% of them singletons. The biggest ten clones account for less than 0.2% of the sample.

Points the paper makes about the study in general: V gene usage was most similar to the co-twin for 13 of 16 pairs, and J usage for 8 of 16 pairs, suggesting genetic constraints. Simpson clonality was generally low (median about 0.0095), suggesting a naive-dominated repertoire, with higher clonality in the most severely affected patients. No association turned up between shared CDR3 numbers and age, concordance or disease severity, and the cohort was small. Significantly higher nucleotide-identical clonotype sharing was observed within monozygotic CF twin pairs than between unrelated CF individuals (P = 0.000026, Mann-Whitney).

The twin pairs came from the European Cystic Fibrosis Twin and Sibling Study Cohort, which recruited patients from 158 CF clinics across 14 European countries. Zygosity and CFTR genotype were confirmed in-house, and zygosity was tested by multiplex PCR of nine short tandem repeat loci. Peripheral blood was taken from each twin, and clinical parameters were recorded on the day of blood sampling. Genomic DNA was isolated from peripheral blood cells with phenol/chloroform and kept in TE buffer at 4 degrees C. The chain couples TRBV2 to TRBJ2-3; the D region is possibly TRBD1 or TRBD2, each matching across 5 bases. This sequence was found in a boy under 10 years old with cystic fibrosis. Material for sequencing was blood. CDR3 reads: CASSEPPWGSKDTQYF. The DNA sequence is as follows: TGTGCCAGCAGTGAGCCGCCGTGGGGGTCAAAAGATACGCAGTATTTT.